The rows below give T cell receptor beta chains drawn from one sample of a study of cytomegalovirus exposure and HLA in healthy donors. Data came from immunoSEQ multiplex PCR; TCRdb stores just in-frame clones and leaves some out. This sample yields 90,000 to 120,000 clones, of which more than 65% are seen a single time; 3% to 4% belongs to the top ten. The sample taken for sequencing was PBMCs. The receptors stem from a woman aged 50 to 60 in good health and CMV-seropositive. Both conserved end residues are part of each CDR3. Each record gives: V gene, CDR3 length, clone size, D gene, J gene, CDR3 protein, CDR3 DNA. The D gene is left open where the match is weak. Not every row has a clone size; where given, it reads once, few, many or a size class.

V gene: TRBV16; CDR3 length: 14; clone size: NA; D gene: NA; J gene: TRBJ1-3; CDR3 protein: CATLGGLGGNTIYF; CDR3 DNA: TGTGCCACCCTTGGAGGGTTGGGCGGAAACACCATATATTTT
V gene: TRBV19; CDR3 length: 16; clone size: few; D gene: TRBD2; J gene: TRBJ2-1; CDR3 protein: CASSIGLAGTYNEQFF; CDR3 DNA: TGTGCCAGTAGTATCGGACTAGCGGGGACCTACAATGAGCAGTTCTTC
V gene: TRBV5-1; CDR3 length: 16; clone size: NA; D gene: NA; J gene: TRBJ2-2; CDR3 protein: CASSLEGGVNTGELFF; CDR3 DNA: TGCGCCAGCAGCTTGGAAGGCGGGGTGAACACCGGGGAGCTGTTTTTT
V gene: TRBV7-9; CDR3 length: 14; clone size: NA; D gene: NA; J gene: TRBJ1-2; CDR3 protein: CASSPSPAPHGYTF; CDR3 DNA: TGTGCCAGCAGCCCCTCTCCTGCGCCGCATGGCTACACCTTC
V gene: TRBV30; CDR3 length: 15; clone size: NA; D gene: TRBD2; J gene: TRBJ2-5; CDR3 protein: CAWSVLAGYQETQYF; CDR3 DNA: TGTGCCTGGAGTGTGCTAGCGGGGTACCAAGAGACCCAGTACTTC
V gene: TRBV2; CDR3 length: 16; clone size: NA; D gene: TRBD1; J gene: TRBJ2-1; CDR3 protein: CASSGGRLTGDNEQFF; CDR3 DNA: TGTGCCAGCAGTGGGGGAAGACTGACAGGGGACAATGAGCAGTTCTTC
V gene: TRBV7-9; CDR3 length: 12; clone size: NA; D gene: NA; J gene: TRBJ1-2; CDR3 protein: CASSPGQSGYTF; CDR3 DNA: TGTGCCAGCAGCCCTGGACAGAGCGGCTACACCTTC
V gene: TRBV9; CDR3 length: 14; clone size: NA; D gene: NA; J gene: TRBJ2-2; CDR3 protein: CASAPRGNTGELFF; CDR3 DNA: TGTGCCAGCGCACCCCGGGGAAACACCGGGGAGCTGTTTTTT
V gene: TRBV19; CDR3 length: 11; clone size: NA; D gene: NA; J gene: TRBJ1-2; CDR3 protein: CASSREYGYTF; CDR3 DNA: TGTGCCAGTAGTAGGGAGTATGGCTACACCTTC
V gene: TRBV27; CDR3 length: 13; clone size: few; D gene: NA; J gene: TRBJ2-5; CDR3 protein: CASSLRSRETQYF; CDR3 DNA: TGTGCCAGCAGTTTGAGGTCTCGAGAGACCCAGTACTTC
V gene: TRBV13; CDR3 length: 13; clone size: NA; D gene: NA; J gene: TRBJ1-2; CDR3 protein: CASSFRGPHGYTF; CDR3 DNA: TGTGCCAGCAGCTTTCGCGGGCCCCATGGCTACACCTTC
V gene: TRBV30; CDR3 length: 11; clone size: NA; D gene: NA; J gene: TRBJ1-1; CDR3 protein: CAWNSGTEAFF; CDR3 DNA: TGTGCCTGGAATTCGGGGACTGAAGCTTTCTTT
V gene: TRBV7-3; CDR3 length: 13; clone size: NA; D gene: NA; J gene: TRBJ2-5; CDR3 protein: CASSLGQQETQYF; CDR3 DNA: TGTGCCAGCAGCTTAGGACAGCAAGAGACCCAGTACTTC
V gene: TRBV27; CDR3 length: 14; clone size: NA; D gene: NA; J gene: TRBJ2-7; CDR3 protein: CASSPQGNSYEQYF; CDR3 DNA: TGTGCCAGCAGCCCACAGGGTAACTCCTACGAGCAGTACTTC
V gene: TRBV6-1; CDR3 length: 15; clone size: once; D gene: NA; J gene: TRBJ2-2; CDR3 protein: CACRARQPTTGELFF; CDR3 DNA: TGTGCCTGCCGAGCGAGGCAGCCAACCACCGGGGAGCTGTTTTTT
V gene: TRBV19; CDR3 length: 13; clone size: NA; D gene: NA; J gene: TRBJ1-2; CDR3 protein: CASSIGGNYGYTF; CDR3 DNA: TGTGCCAGTAGTATAGGAGGGAACTATGGCTACACCTTC
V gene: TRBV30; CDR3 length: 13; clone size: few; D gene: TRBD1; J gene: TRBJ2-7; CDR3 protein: CAWSDRGPYEQYF; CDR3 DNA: TGTGCCTGGAGTGACAGGGGTCCCTACGAGCAGTACTTC
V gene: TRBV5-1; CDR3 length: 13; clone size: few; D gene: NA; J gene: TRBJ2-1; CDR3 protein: CASSLGQLNEQFF; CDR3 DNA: TGCGCCAGCAGCTTGGGACAGCTCAATGAGCAGTTCTTC
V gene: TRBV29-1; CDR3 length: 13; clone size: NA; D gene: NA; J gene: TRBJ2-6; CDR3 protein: CSVGVSGANVLTF; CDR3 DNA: TGCAGCGTAGGAGTCTCTGGGGCCAACGTCCTGACTTTC
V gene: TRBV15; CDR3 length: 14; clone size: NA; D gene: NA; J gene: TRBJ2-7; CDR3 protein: CATSRQGKPHEQYF; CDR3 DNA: TGTGCCACCAGCAGACAGGGAAAGCCCCACGAGCAGTACTTC
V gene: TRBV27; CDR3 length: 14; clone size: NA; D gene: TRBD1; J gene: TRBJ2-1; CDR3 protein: CASSFRGRSDEQFF; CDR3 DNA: TGTGCCAGCAGTTTCAGGGGGCGGTCCGATGAGCAGTTCTTC
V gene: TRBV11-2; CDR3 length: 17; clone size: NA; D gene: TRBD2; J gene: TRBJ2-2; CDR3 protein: CASSLTSGGAGTGELFF; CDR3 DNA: TGTGCCAGCAGCTTAACTAGCGGGGGGGCCGGCACCGGGGAGCTGTTTTTT